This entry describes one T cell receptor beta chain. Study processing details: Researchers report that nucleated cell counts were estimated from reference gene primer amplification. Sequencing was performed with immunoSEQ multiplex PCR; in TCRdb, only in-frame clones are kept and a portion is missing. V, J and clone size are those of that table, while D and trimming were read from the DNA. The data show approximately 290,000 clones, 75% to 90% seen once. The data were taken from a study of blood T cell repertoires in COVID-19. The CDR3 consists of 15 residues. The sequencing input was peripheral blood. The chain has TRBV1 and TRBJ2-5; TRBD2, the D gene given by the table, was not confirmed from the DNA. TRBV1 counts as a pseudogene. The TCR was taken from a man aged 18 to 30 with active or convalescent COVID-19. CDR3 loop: CTSSQVGRGQETQYF. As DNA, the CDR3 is TGCACCAGCAGCCAAGTAGGGCGGGGCCAAGAGACCCAGTACTTC.